This T cell receptor (beta chain) derives from a study of CD8 T cells in ankylosing spondylitis. In this sample, this clonotype turned up many times. What it binds is not known. From the 5' RACE reads, TCRdb called clonotypes with MiXCR, one entry per CDR3 protein. The repertoire holds approximately 40,000 distinct CDR3 sequences, with around 6% as singletons. The CDR3 is 11 amino acids. V lost 5 bases, J lost 6 bases, and 4 bases lay in between. CDR1 is KGHDR and CDR2 is SFDVKD in the germline V gene. General study points: Reportedly, disease-linked clones are significantly enriched in ankylosing spondylitis patients' matched synovial fluid.

The chain is built from TRBV24-1 and TRBJ2-1; D is undetermined. The sample was blood, either unsorted or a sorted T cell fraction (not recorded which). This clonotype was obtained from a male donor with ankylosing spondylitis or in good health (not recorded which). DNA of the CDR3: TGTGCCACCAGTGTGGTCAATGAGCAGTTCTTC. Its protein is CATSVVNEQFF.